This TCR beta chain was retrieved from a study of patients and donors after allogeneic stem cell transplantation. Via MiXCR, TCRdb re-called the RT-PCR reads, giving one row per CDR3 protein. The sample has under 30,000 distinct CDR3 sequences; around 29% are singletons. The CDR3 runs to 12 residues. CDR1 is SQVTM, CDR2 ANQGSEA, per germline. V lost 7 bases, J lost 4 bases, and 13 bases lay in between. This clonotype was seen repeatedly, ten times or more. Specimen: blood, either unsorted or a sorted T cell fraction (not recorded which). The TCR sequence derives from a human donor who was either an allogeneic HSCT recipient or a stem cell or donor lymphocyte infusion donor (not recorded which). It is not recorded whose cells these are; they may come from a transplant donor. The V gene is TRBV29-1, the J gene TRBJ1-2; a weak D match, TRBD1 (5 bases). The CDR3 coding sequence is TGCAGCGGGGGGACGGGGTCCTATGGCTACACCTTC. This codes for CSGGTGSYGYTF.